Each of the 13 T cell receptor beta chains below was sequenced from the same sample in a study of OX40 agonist ivuxolimab in advanced cancers. Some clones are missing from TCRdb's copy, which holds only in-frame ones; the method was immunoSEQ multiplex PCR. The table shows tens of thousands of clones, with about 90% occurring only once. The sequenced sample was CD4+ or CD8+ T cells sorted from blood, obtained in a trial of the OX40 agonist ivuxolimab. The receptors were sampled from an adult with an advanced solid tumor such as melanoma, head and neck, liver or kidney cancer.

As regards this clone: The same CDR3 arises from other DNA sequences in this sample as well. J is TRBJ1-1 and V is TRBV6-1; D unresolved. This CDR3 spans 13 amino acids. Trimming took 2 bases from V and 2 from J, leaving 6 bases between them. The V gene's germline CDR1 is MNHNS and CDR2 SASEGT. The CDR3 DNA is TGTGCCAGCAGTGAACGGGGTAACACTGAAGCTTTCTTT. This codes for CASSERGNTEAFF.

In its sample, this clone was seen a few times. The rearrangement joins TRBV23-1 to TRBJ2-2, with D unresolved. TRBV23-1 is an open reading frame whose function is uncertain. Trimming removed 11 bases at V and 0 bases at J, with 10 bases between. The CDR3 has 13 amino acids. The CDR3 nucleotides read TGCGCCGAAGGGTCGGCGAACACCGGGGAGCTGTTTTTT. Translation: CAEGSANTGELFF.

The CDR3 reads CASSLRDNEQFF. The CDR3 DNA reads TGCGCCAGCAGCCTCCGGGACAATGAGCAGTTCTTC. The chain couples TRBV5-1 to TRBJ2-1; no definite D call. The V and J ends lost 4 bases and 5 bases respectively, with 7 bases between them. The germline V gene has CDR1 SGHRS and CDR2 YFSETQ. This CDR3 contains 12 residues. Full variable domain (outside the CDR3, taken from reference TRBV5-1 and TRBJ2-1): KAGVTQTPRYLIKTRGQQVTLSCSPISGHRSVSWYQQTPGQGLQFLFEYFSETQRNKGNFPGRFSGRQFSNSRSEMNVSTLELGDSALYLCASSLRDNEQFFGPGTRLTVL.

This sequence joins TRBV5-5 and TRBJ2-7, with 12 bases aligning to TRBD2. V trimming: 4 bases; J trimming: 7 bases; junction bases outside the gene matches: 12. Looked up from germline, CDR1 is SGHKS and CDR2 is YYEKEE (reference sequence). The CDR3 extends over 16 amino acids. DNA for the CDR3: TGTGCCAGCAGCCCCAGACTAGCGGGAGCCGTTTCGGAGCAGTACTTC. This encodes CASSPRLAGAVSEQYF. The complete variable domain, with remaining parts taken from reference TRBV5-5 and TRBJ2-7, reads DAGVTQSPTHLIKTRGQQVTLRCSPISGHKSVSWYQQVLGQGPQFIFQYYEKEERGRGNFPDRFSARQFPNYSSELNVNALLLGDSALYLCASSPRLAGAVSEQYFGPGTRLTVT.

The chain uses TRBV5-5 and TRBJ2-1, with D unresolved. CDR1 is SGHKS, CDR2 YYEKEE, per germline (reference sequence). The CDR3 covers 13 residues. The ends were cut back, 4 bases at V and 7 bases at J, with 12 bases in the middle. Here the CDR3 reads CASSLGPLNEQFF. The DNA for the CDR3 is TGTGCCAGCAGCCTGGGCCCCTTGAATGAGCAGTTCTTC. The full variable domain, in which reference TRBV5-5 and TRBJ2-1 provide the parts outside the CDR3, is DAGVTQSPTHLIKTRGQQVTLRCSPISGHKSVSWYQQVLGQGPQFIFQYYEKEERGRGNFPDRFSARQFPNYSSELNVNALLLGDSALYLCASSLGPLNEQFFGPGTRLTVL.

J is TRBJ2-2 and V is TRBV19; TRBD2 matches 10 bases. J was trimmed by 5 bases and V by 4 bases; bases with no gene match: 7. Germline-derived CDR1 and CDR2 are LNHDA and SQIVND (reference sequence). This CDR3 has 16 residues. The DNA for the CDR3 is TGTGCCAGTAGTAGGGACTTAGCGGGAGGTACCGGGGAGCTGTTTTTT. Protein product: CASSRDLAGGTGELFF.

The CDR3 region has the DNA TGTGCCAGCAGCTTCACAGATTTGAGAGGAAACACCATATATTTT. This gives the protein CASSFTDLRGNTIYF. J is TRBJ1-3 and V is TRBV11-2, with D unresolved. The germline CDR1 and CDR2 sequences are SGHAT and FQNNGV. Trimming left V 3 bases short and J 4 bases short, with 13 bases between. The CDR3 is 15 amino acids. The variable domain in full, completed from reference TRBV11-2 and TRBJ1-3, reads EAGVAQSPRYKIIEKRQSVAFWCNPISGHATLYWYQQILGQGPKLLIQFQNNGVVDDSQLPKDRFSAERLKGVDSTLKIQPAKLEDSAVYLCASSFTDLRGNTIYFGEGSWLTVV.

The chain recombines TRBV27 with TRBJ2-4, with a tentative D call TRBD2 (5 bases). The V end was cut by 6 bases, the J end by 0 bases, with 9 bases between. The CDR3 runs to 14 residues. Germline CDR1 reads MNHEY; CDR2 reads SMNVEV (reference sequence). CDR3 in amino acids: CASRGALAKNIQYF. For the CDR3, the DNA is TGTGCCAGCAGGGGAGCGTTAGCCAAAAACATTCAGTACTTC.

This chain joins TRBV7-9 and TRBJ2-7, with TRBD2 as a possible D gene (6 bases). The CDR3 totals 14 residues. Per germline, CDR1 SEHNR and CDR2 FQNEAQ (reference sequence). The V end was cut by 3 bases, the J end by 0 bases, with 9 bases between. Written as DNA, the CDR3 is TGTGCCAGCAGCTTCGACGGGGGCTCCTACGAGCAGTACTTC. This sequence encodes CASSFDGGSYEQYF.

The CDR3 reads CASSERTGGTGELFF. The CDR3 DNA sequence: TGTGCCAGCAGTGAGAGGACAGGGGGCACCGGGGAGCTGTTTTTT. The chain combines TRBV2 with TRBJ2-2; TRBD1 matches at 10 bases. The trim removed 3 bases at V and 4 bases at J, leaving 2 bases unmatched. This CDR3 spans 15 amino acids. Germline CDR1 SNHLY, CDR2 FYNNEI.

V and J are TRBV5-1 and TRBJ1-1; a weak D match, TRBD1 (5 bases). V lost 4 bases and J 5 bases, leaving 15 bases between the germline ends. The CDR3 has 14 residues. Germline CDR1 is SGHRS and CDR2 is YFSETQ. The CDR3 region has the DNA TGCGCCAGCAGCACGGGACCCCGGGGGACTGAAGCTTTCTTT. Amino acids: CASSTGPRGTEAFF.

This clone showed up just a few times. The chain employs TRBV2 and TRBJ2-2; D gene uncertain. CDR1 is SNHLY, CDR2 FYNNEI, per germline. This CDR3 comprises 14 residues. V was trimmed by 5 bases and J by 1 base, leaving 8 bases between them. The CDR3, as DNA: TGTGCCAGCAGTAGACAAAAGAACACCGGGGAGCTGTTTTTT. This encodes CASSRQKNTGELFF. The whole variable domain, remainder taken from reference TRBV2 and TRBJ2-2, is EPEVTQTPSHQVTQMGQEVILRCVPISNHLYFYWYRQILGQKVEFLVSFYNNEISEKSEIFDDQFSVERPDGSNFTLKIRSTKLEDSAMYFCASSRQKNTGELFFGEGSRLTVL.

The CDR3 is CASTSGITYNEQFF. CDR3 in DNA: TGTGCCAGCACTAGCGGGATAACCTACAATGAGCAGTTCTTC. V and J are TRBV2 and TRBJ2-1, with 9 bases lining up with TRBD2. The trim removed 7 bases at V and 2 bases at J, leaving 3 bases unmatched. This CDR3 is built from 14 residues. CDR1 and CDR2 (germline): SNHLY, FYNNEI.